Listed below are T cell receptor beta chains from one sample, sequenced in a study of blood T cell repertoires in COVID-19. Clones were read by immunoSEQ multiplex PCR, and TCRdb kept only the in-frame ones, dropping some. The sample carries 200,000 or so clones, approximately 90% recorded once. The specimen sequenced was peripheral blood. The source of these receptors is a man in his 60s with COVID-19, enrolled during active disease. CDR3s include the opening cysteine and the closing phenylalanine or tryptophan. The D gene is left open where the match is weak. Not all rows give a size; the values are once, few, many and, for expanded clones, a class.

J gene | CDR3 length | clone size | D gene | V gene | CDR3 protein | CDR3 DNA
TRBJ2-2 | 15 | once | - | TRBV28 | CASTRDHINTGELFF | TGTGCCAGCACCAGGGATCACATTAATACCGGGGAGCTGTTTTTT
TRBJ1-1 | 14 | - | - | TRBV18 | CASSPPSVQGEAFF | TGTGCCAGCTCACCCCCTAGTGTGCAGGGCGAAGCTTTCTTT
TRBJ1-1 | 13 | - | TRBD1 | TRBV10-3 | CAIKDDRGTEAFF | TGTGCCATCAAAGACGACAGGGGGACTGAAGCTTTCTTT
TRBJ1-1 | 13 | - | - | TRBV4-3 | CASSQSRRTEAFF | TGCGCCAGCAGCCAATCTCGGAGAACTGAAGCTTTCTTT
TRBJ2-3 | 14 | - | TRBD1 | TRBV29-1 | CSVRDRGSTDTQYF | TGCAGCGTCCGGGACAGGGGAAGCACAGATACGCAGTATTTT
TRBJ1-6 | 14 | - | - | TRBV9 | CASSGNPGNSPLHF | TGTGCCAGCAGCGGCAACCCGGGAAATTCACCCCTCCACTTT
TRBJ1-6 | 17 | - | - | TRBV14 | CASSQERPGPYNSPLHF | TGTGCCAGCAGCCAAGAACGGCCAGGGCCCTATAATTCACCCCTCCACTTT
TRBJ2-2 | 17 | - | TRBD1 | TRBV18 | CASSPNPGQGYTGELFF | TGTGCCAGCTCACCGAACCCGGGACAGGGGTACACCGGGGAGCTGTTTTTT
TRBJ1-2 | 13 | - | - | TRBV6-2/TRBV6-3 | CASSREIFYGYTF | TGTGCCAGCAGCCGTGAGATCTTCTATGGCTACACCTTC
TRBJ2-1 | 11 | - | - | TRBV29-1 | CSVVGGYEQFF | TGCAGCGTTGTTGGGGGCTATGAGCAGTTCTTC